What follows are 2 T cell receptor beta chains derived from one specimen sequenced in a study of blood T cells in healthy people across ages. A second PCR of 7 to 11 cycles used a sample-barcoded 5' primer and a J-beta primer mix. Using its own MiXCR run on the 5' RACE reads, TCRdb lists one record per CDR3 protein. The sample yields roughly 1,000,000 distinct CDR3 sequences, 20% to 25% seen once. Separately, the same data were catalogued under a study of T cells of mothers and their children.

The sample taken for sequencing was blood. These receptors all stem from a girl aged 2-10 years in good health.

As to this clonotype: A read error is possible here, since a much larger clone lies one base away. V gene TRBV20-1 combines with J gene TRBJ2-3; either TRBD1 or TRBD2 may supply D (6 bases each). Germline assignment: CDR1 DFQATT and CDR2 SNEGSKA (reference sequence). The CDR3 contains 14 residues. V lost 1 base and J 9 bases, leaving 17 bases between the germline ends. This CDR3 reads CSARGGAAVETQYF. The CDR3 nucleotides read TGCAGTGCTAGAGGGGGGGCGGCTGTAGAAACGCAGTATTTT.

Here the CDR3 DNA reads TGTGCCAGCAGCTCCGGGACAGGGAACTCCTACGAGCAGTACTTC. This translates into CASSSGTGNSYEQYF. The chain recombines TRBV12-3 or TRBV12-4 with TRBJ2-7; 9 bases fit TRBD1. This CDR3 is 15 amino acids long. V shed 6 bases and J 0 bases; nucleotides not matched to a gene: 6.